One and the same sample provided the 21 T cell receptor beta chains below, sequenced in a study of T cell repertoires in cytomegalovirus infection. These receptors' targets are unknown. MiXCR was run by TCRdb on the reads, yielding one entry per CDR3 protein. The repertoire consists of 650,000 to 900,000 distinct CDR3 sequences, with just under 30% occurring once and the leading ten covering around 13%. The source was cultured CD8+ T cells from PBMCs, collected from culture after CMV antigen stimulation. The origin of the receptors is a human donor in good health (CMV status not recorded). Some clones in this sample may be carry-over from other donors' samples.

In this sample, this clonotype turned up a few times. The chain couples TRBV19 to TRBJ1-1; D call uncertain. The CDR3 spans 15 residues. Germline CDR1 reads LNHDA; CDR2 reads SQIVND (reference sequence). V lost 4 bases to trimming and J lost 0 bases, with 12 bases between them. Here the CDR3 DNA reads TGTGCCAGTAGTACTAATATAATGGTGAACACTGAAGCTTTCTTT. It specifies CASSTNIMVNTEAFF.

There are a few counts of this clonotype. V gene TRBV6-6 combines with J gene TRBJ2-7; no clear D. The V gene's germline CDR1 is MNHNY and CDR2 SVGAGI (reference sequence). Between the trimmed V and J ends, which lost 0 bases and 0 bases, there was a span of 15 bases. The CDR3 is 17 amino acids. The CDR3 is CASSYSTRPPNSYEQYV. The CDR3 nucleotides read TGTGCCAGCAGTTACTCGACCCGGCCTCCTAACTCCTACGAGCAGTACGTC.

This clonotype was counted many times. This chain uses TRBV10-3 with TRBJ1-1; 9 bases are a match to TRBD1. V shed 6 bases, J shed 3 bases, and the junction held 8 bases outside the gene matches. CDR1 and CDR2 (germline): ENHRY, SYGVKD. The CDR3 spans 15 residues. CDR3 protein: CAIREGTGRYTEAFF. CDR3 nucleotide sequence: TGTGCCATCAGGGAAGGGACAGGGCGGTACACTGAAGCTTTCTTT.

This clonotype appeared a few times. J is TRBJ1-5 and V is TRBV24-1; TRBD1 is a possible D gene (6 bases). The CDR3 is made up of 14 amino acids. Trimming cost V 1 base and J 6 bases, with 9 bases left between them. The germline V gene has CDR1 KGHDR and CDR2 SFDVKD. CDR3 sequence (DNA): TGTGCCACCAGTGATTTCGGGACATCTCAGCCCCAGCATTTT. It encodes CATSDFGTSQPQHF.

The CDR3 protein is CASSYGTGAAETQYF. As DNA, the CDR3 is TGTGCCAGCAGTTACGGGACGGGGGCGGCGGAGACCCAGTACTTC. The chain carries TRBV6-6 and TRBJ2-5; possibly TRBD1 or TRBD2 for D (6 bases each). Germline lookup yields CDR1 MNHNY and CDR2 SVGAGI (reference sequence). Trimming pared 2 bases from V and 5 bases from J, leaving 15 bases between. The CDR3 totals 15 residues.

The rearrangement joins TRBV6-2 or TRBV6-3 to TRBJ2-1; 7 bases match TRBD2. In germline, CDR1 is MNHEY, CDR2 SVGEGT. CDR3 size: 16 residues. V gave up 2 bases and J gave up 5 bases; unmatched junction bases: 9. CDR3 in amino acids: CASSYPEERGDNEQFF. DNA of the CDR3: TGTGCCAGCAGTTACCCCGAGGAGCGGGGTGACAATGAGCAGTTCTTC.

This clonotype turned up a few times. This chain links TRBV6-6 with TRBJ2-7; 7 bases match TRBD1. V shed 6 bases, J shed 2 bases, and the junction held 7 bases outside the gene matches. Germline V lookup: CDR1 MNHNY, CDR2 SVGAGI (reference sequence). This CDR3 spans 14 amino acids. The CDR3 here is CASSKGTAAYEQYV. The CDR3 region has the DNA TGTGCCAGCAGCAAGGGGACAGCAGCCTACGAGCAGTACGTC.

V and J are TRBV5-6 and TRBJ1-5; the D is unclear. CDR1 is SGHDT and CDR2 is YYEEEE in the germline V gene. This CDR3 is built from 15 residues. V was clipped by 0 bases and J by 0 bases, with 7 bases between them. CDR3 in amino acids: CASSLVQNSNQPQHF. In DNA, the CDR3 is TGTGCCAGCAGCTTGGTACAGAATAGCAATCAGCCCCAGCATTTT. Full variable domain (remainder filled in from reference TRBV5-6 and TRBJ1-5): DAGVTQSPTHLIKTRGQQVTLRCSPKSGHDTVSWYQQALGQGPQFIFQYYEEEERQRGNFPDRFSGHQFPNYSSELNVNALLLGDSALYLCASSLVQNSNQPQHFGDGTRLSIL.

This clonotype has just a few counts. V and J are TRBV27 and TRBJ2-7; no clear D gene. Germline CDR1 reads MNHEY; CDR2 reads SMNVEV (reference sequence). V was shortened by 6 bases and J by 1 base, with 13 bases between the two germline ends. The CDR3 contains 14 residues. The CDR3 nucleotides are TGTGCCAGCAGCAAGATTGACAAGTCCTACGAGCAGTACGTC. It encodes CASSKIDKSYEQYV.

V is TRBV5-5 and J is TRBJ1-1; D not certain. The CDR3 length is 12 residues. Germline assignment: CDR1 SGHKS and CDR2 YYEKEE (reference sequence). Trimming took 3 bases from V and 7 from J, leaving 10 bases between them. This chain's CDR3 is CASSSPILEAFF. Here the CDR3 DNA reads TGTGCCAGCAGCTCCCCGATCCTTGAAGCTTTCTTT. Based on the CDR3 plus reference TRBV5-5 and TRBJ1-1, the full variable domain is DAGVTQSPTHLIKTRGQQVTLRCSPISGHKSVSWYQQVLGQGPQFIFQYYEKEERGRGNFPDRFSARQFPNYSSELNVNALLLGDSALYLCASSSPILEAFFGQGTRLTVV.

The chain couples TRBV24-1 to TRBJ2-7, with no clear D. Germline CDR1 KGHDR, CDR2 SFDVKD. V was clipped by 0 bases and J by 2 bases, with 19 bases between them. The CDR3 length is 18 residues. This CDR3 is CATSDLHRAPNPPYEQYV. In DNA form, the CDR3 reads TGTGCCACCAGTGATTTGCACCGGGCCCCGAACCCCCCCTACGAGCAGTACGTC.

The chain couples TRBV13 to TRBJ1-2, with a weak D call TRBD1 (5 bases). Germline V gene lookup returns CDR1 PRHDT and CDR2 FYEKMQ (reference sequence). V gave up 0 bases and J gave up 0 bases, with 11 bases separating them. The CDR3 runs 16 residues. The CDR3 protein is CASSLGGTEPNYGYTF. The CDR3 DNA follows: TGTGCCAGCAGCTTAGGAGGGACGGAACCTAACTATGGCTACACCTTC.

In its sample, this clonotype was seen many times. CDR3 sequence: CASGGGTLLGYTF. For the CDR3, the DNA is TGTGCCAGCGGGGGCGGGACGCTCTTAGGCTACACCTTC. The chain is built from TRBV7-8 and TRBJ1-2, with a tentative D call TRBD1 (6 bases). Per germline, CDR1 SGHVS and CDR2 FQNEAQ. Trimming removed 8 bases from V and 8 bases from J, with 18 bases in between. The length of the CDR3 is 13 residues.

This chain links TRBV24-1 with TRBJ1-2; D possibly corresponds to TRBD1 (6 bases). Germline lookup yields CDR1 KGHDR and CDR2 SFDVKD. V was cut by 10 bases and J by 7 bases, with 18 bases left in between. The CDR3 is 13 amino acids. In nucleotides, the CDR3 is TGTGCCACGTTTACGACAGGCTTGCGTGGCTACACCTTC. Residues: CATFTTGLRGYTF.

This clonotype turned up a few times. The chain recombines TRBV4-2 with TRBJ2-1; 11 bases fit TRBD2. Germline V gives CDR1 LGHNA, CDR2 YNFKEQ. The CDR3 totals 17 residues. V was clipped by 1 base and J by 8 bases; unmatched bases: 10. The CDR3, as DNA: TGTGCCAGCAGCCAAGGGAGTAGCGGGGGGGTTTTGCATGAGCAGTTCTTC. The encoded protein is CASSQGSSGGVLHEQFF.

The chain links TRBV19 to TRBJ1-5; D gene uncertain. Trimming shortened V by 7 bases and J by 5 bases, and 15 bases separated the two germline ends. The CDR3 is 14 residues long. Germline V gene sequence: CDR1 LNHDA, CDR2 SQIVND (reference sequence). This CDR3 is CASTSGRGHQPQHF. The CDR3 region has the DNA TGTGCCAGTACTAGTGGGAGAGGGCATCAGCCCCAGCATTTT.

This clonotype has only a few counts. This rearrangement joins TRBV7-4 to TRBJ1-4; D remains unclear. Germline V lookup: CDR1 SGHVT, CDR2 SQSDAQ. The CDR3 is 14 residues long. Trimming took off 5 bases at V and 4 bases at J, with 11 bases between the two ends. CDR3 residues: CASSPEDFNEKLFF. The CDR3 DNA sequence: TGTGCCAGCAGCCCTGAGGACTTTAATGAAAAACTGTTTTTT. Using reference TRBV7-4 and TRBJ1-4 for the parts outside the CDR3, the full variable domain is GAGVSQSPRYKVAKRGRDVALRCDSISGHVTLYWYRQTLGQGSEVLTYSQSDAQRDKSGRPSGRFSAERPERSVSTLKIQRTEQGDSAVYLCASSPEDFNEKLFFGSGTQLSVL.

This sequence joins TRBV6-2 or TRBV6-3 and TRBJ1-2, with D hard to call. CDR1 is MNHEY and CDR2 is SVGEGT in the germline V gene. V dropped 2 bases and J dropped 1 base, with 17 bases sitting between them. The CDR3 covers 17 residues. The DNA of the CDR3 is TGTGCCAGCAGTTACAGTCTTGAGGGCGGGTTTAACTATGGCTACACCTTC. Amino acid sequence: CASSYSLEGGFNYGYTF.

In its sample, this clonotype was seen a few times. The chain has TRBV10-1 and TRBJ2-1; D is undetermined. Germline assignment: CDR1 WNHNN and CDR2 SYGVQD (reference sequence). This CDR3 is built from 13 residues. V was trimmed by 2 bases and J by 7 bases, leaving 9 bases between them. The CDR3 region has the DNA TGCGCCAGCAGTGAGAGGCCGGATAATGAGCAGTTCTTC. It specifies CASSERPDNEQFF.

Comments on this clonotype: At one of its ends the junction is not consistent with the germline gene, which may arise from a read error. The chain combines TRBV25-1 with TRBJ1-4; unclear D gene. The germline gives CDR1 MGHDK, CDR2 SYGVNS. This CDR3 has 12 residues. The CDR3 DNA is TGTGCCAGCAGTTCTCCTCAGCAAGGGATCCTTTTT. Translating gives CASSSPQQGILF.

This rearrangement joins TRBV6-5 to TRBJ1-1; D unresolved. The CDR3 contains 15 residues. V lost 6 bases and J 0 bases, leaving 14 bases between the germline ends. Germline V gene sequence: CDR1 MNHEY, CDR2 SVGAGI. This CDR3 reads CASSSTAQLNTEAFF. The CDR3 nucleotides read TGTGCCAGCAGCTCCACAGCCCAACTGAACACTGAAGCTTTCTTT.